The clone carrying this TCR beta chain appeared many times. Its antigen remains unidentified. These data originate in a study of T-cell memory formation after mild COVID-19. The CDR3 runs 17 residues. V lost 0 bases and J lost 0; bases outside the gene matches: 7. In germline, CDR1 is SGHTA, CDR2 FQGNSA. The study's findings and limits: Contracting CD4+ clones sat mainly in CM and EM; CD8+ in EMRA. Some SARS-CoV-2-responding clones were already detected in memory before infection.

5'RACE, which relied on constant-segment primers, yielded TCR alpha and TCR beta cDNA libraries carrying sample barcodes and UMIs. From the 5' RACE reads, TCRdb called clonotypes with MiXCR, one entry per CDR3 protein. The data show around 370,000 distinct CDR3 sequences, around a fifth seen once. The gene calls are TRBV7-2 and TRBJ2-7, with TRBD2 identical over 8 bases. Sequencing was done on a sample of PBMCs or a T cell subset sorted from them (not recorded which). The receptor comes from an adult woman who had mild COVID-19 (a few samples of this study predate the infection). Cell type and time point are not known. In DNA, the CDR3 is TGTGCCAGCAGCTTAGCGTGGTCTAGCGGGTACTCCTACGAGCAGTACTTC. Protein product: CASSLAWSSGYSYEQYF.